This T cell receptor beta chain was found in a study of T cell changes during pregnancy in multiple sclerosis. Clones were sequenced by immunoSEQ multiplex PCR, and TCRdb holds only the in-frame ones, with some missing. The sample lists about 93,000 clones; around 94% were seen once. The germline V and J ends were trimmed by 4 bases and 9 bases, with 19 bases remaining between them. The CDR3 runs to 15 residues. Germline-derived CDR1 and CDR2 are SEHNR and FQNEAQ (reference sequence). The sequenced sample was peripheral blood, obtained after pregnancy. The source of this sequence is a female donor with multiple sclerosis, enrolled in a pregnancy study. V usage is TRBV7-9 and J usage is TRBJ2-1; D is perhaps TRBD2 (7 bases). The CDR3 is CASSSEGGDSVEQFF. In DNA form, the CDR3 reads TGTGCCAGCAGCTCGGAGGGGGGGGACTCTGTTGAGCAGTTCTTC.